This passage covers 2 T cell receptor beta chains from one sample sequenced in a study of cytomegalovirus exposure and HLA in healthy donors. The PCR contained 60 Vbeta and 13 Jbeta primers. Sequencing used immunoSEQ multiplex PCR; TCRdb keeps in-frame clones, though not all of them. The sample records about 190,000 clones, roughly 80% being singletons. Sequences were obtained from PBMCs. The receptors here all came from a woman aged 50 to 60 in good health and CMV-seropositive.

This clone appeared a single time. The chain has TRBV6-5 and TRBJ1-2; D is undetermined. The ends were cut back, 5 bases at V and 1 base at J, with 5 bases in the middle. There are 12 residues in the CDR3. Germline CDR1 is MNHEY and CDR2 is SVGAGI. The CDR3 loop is CASSEVNYGYTF. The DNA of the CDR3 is TGTGCCAGCAGTGAGGTTAACTATGGCTACACCTTC.

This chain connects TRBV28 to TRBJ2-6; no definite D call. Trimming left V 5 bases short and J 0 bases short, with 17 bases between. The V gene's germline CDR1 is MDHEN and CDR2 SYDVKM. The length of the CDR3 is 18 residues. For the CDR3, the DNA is TGTGCCAGCAGTCCAGGCCCGTTACCGACCTCTGGGGCCAACGTCCTGACTTTC. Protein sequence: CASSPGPLPTSGANVLTF.